This TCR beta chain was observed in a study of blood T cell repertoires in COVID-19. The table came from immunoSEQ multiplex PCR; TCRdb's copy has only in-frame clones and leaves some out. The sample carries 110,000 or so clones, more than 80% recorded once. The CDR3 is 15 residues long. V was clipped by 1 base and J by 6 bases, with 15 bases between them. CDR1 is LGHDT and CDR2 is YNNKEL in the germline V gene (reference sequence). The clonotype comes from a woman aged 55-70 years with COVID-19, enrolled during active disease. V and J are TRBV3-1 (or the pseudogene TRBV3-2) and TRBJ2-5, with no clear D. The sequenced material came from peripheral blood. CDR3 residues: CASSQGVETWQTQYF. The CDR3 region has the DNA TGTGCCAGCAGCCAAGGGGTTGAGACTTGGCAGACCCAGTACTTC.